The rows below give T cell receptor beta chains drawn from one sample of a study of blood T cell repertoires in COVID-19. The table came from immunoSEQ multiplex PCR; TCRdb's copy has only in-frame clones and leaves some out. The table lists 250,000 to 300,000 clones, 85% to 90% of them singletons. Input material: PBMCs or T cells enriched from blood (not recorded which). All receptors come from a man aged 18 to 35 who had recovered from COVID-19. Each CDR3 is given with its conserved first and last residue. The order of the fields is clone size, V gene, J gene, CDR3 protein. The listing skips clone size in some rows; elsewhere it reads once, few, many or a size class.

>-|TRBV7-2|TRBJ2-1
CASSFRTSANEQFF
>-|TRBV3-1/TRBV3-2|TRBJ2-2
CASSLDRERPGELFF
>-|TRBV30|TRBJ1-3
CAWNLLVGNTIYF
>once|TRBV3-1/TRBV3-2|TRBJ1-1
CASSQERVTGTEAFF
>once|TRBV5-6|TRBJ1-5
CASSSTGVLQPQHF
>-|TRBV6-5|TRBJ2-7
CASTQAASDFYEQYF
>-|TRBV28|TRBJ1-3
CASSQPPGSGNTIYF
>few|TRBV5-1|TRBJ1-1
CASSKGQTNTEAFF
>-|TRBV10-3|TRBJ1-1
CASKGTGGMNTEAFF
>-|TRBV5-6|TRBJ2-3
CASSLRGADTQYF
>-|TRBV7-9|TRBJ1-2
CASSFSQGLVGYTF
>-|TRBV5-1|TRBJ1-3
CASSQAGQGSGNTIYF
>-|TRBV5-8|TRBJ1-2
CASSSFLTGGNYGYTF
>-|TRBV5-1|TRBJ2-1
CASSLAVAGGSEQFF
>-|TRBV5-4|TRBJ1-3
CASSLQGSGNTIYF
>once|TRBV5-5|TRBJ1-5
CASSLLSGRQPQHF
>-|TRBV18|TRBJ2-7
CASSTGETYEQYF
>-|TRBV12-3/TRBV12-4|TRBJ1-1
CASSFLGGAFF
>-|TRBV3-1/TRBV3-2|TRBJ2-1
CASDSPGLEQFF
>-|TRBV7-2|TRBJ2-1
CASSIAVSGGSYNEQFF
>-|TRBV11-1|TRBJ2-7
CASSWGLNEQYF
>-|TRBV7-9|TRBJ2-1
CASSLSGSGNEQFF
>-|TRBV25-1|TRBJ2-1
CASSSTGGPWNEQFF
>-|TRBV19|TRBJ1-6
CASRGRQGNSPLHF
>-|TRBV10-3|TRBJ1-1
CAISIGLMNTEAFF
>many|TRBV21-1|TRBJ1-6
CASSNRGHNSPLHF
>-|TRBV7-2|TRBJ1-1
CASSPQGNTEAFF
>-|TRBV27|TRBJ2-5
CASSLSWTVQETQYF
>-|TRBV10-3|TRBJ2-7
CAIRAPEGEQYF
>-|TRBV11-2|TRBJ2-3
CASSLGVGLAGLDTQYF
>-|TRBV7-2|TRBJ1-1
CASSRGHSNTEAFF